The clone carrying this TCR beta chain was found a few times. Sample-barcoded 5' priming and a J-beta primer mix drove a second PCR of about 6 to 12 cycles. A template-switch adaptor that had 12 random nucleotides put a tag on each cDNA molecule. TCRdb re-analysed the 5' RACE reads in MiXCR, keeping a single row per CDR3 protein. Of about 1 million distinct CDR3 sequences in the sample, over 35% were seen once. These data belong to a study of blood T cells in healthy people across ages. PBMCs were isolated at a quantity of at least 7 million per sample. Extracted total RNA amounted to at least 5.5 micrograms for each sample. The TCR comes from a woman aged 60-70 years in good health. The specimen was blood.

The CDR3 reads CASSYSGHTYEQYF. Written as DNA, the CDR3 is TGTGCCAGCAGTTACTCGGGGCATACCTACGAGCAGTACTTC. V gene TRBV6-5 combines with J gene TRBJ2-7, with D maybe TRBD1 (5 bases). The CDR3 spans 14 residues. Looked up from germline, CDR1 is MNHEY and CDR2 is SVGAGI. V lost 0 bases and J lost 2, with 8 bases in between.